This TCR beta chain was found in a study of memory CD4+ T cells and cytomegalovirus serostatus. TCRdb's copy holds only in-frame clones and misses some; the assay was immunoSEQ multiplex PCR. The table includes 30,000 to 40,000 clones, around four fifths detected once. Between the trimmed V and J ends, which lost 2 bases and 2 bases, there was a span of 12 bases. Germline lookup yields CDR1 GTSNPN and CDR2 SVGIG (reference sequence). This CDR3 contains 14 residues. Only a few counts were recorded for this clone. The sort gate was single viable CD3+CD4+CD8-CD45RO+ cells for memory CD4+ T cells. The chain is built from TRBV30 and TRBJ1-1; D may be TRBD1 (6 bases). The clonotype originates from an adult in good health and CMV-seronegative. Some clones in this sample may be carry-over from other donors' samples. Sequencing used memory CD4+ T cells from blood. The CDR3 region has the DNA TGTGCCTGGAGTCCCCCACAGGGTAACACTGAAGCTTTCTTT. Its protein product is CAWSPPQGNTEAFF. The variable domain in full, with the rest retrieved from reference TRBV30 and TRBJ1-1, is SQTIHQWPATLVQPVGSPLSLECTVEGTSNPNLYWYRQAAGRGLQLLFYSVGIGQISSEVPQNLSASRPQDRQFILSSKKLLLSDSGFYLCAWSPPQGNTEAFFGQGTRLTVV.